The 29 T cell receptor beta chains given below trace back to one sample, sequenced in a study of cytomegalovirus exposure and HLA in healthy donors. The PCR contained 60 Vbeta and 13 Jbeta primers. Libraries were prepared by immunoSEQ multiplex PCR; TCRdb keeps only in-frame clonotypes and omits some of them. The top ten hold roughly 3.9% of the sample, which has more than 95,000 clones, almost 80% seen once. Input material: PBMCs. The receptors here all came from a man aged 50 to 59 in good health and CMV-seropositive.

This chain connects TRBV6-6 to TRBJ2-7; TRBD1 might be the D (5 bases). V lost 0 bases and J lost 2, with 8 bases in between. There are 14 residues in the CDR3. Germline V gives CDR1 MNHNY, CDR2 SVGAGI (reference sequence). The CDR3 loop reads CASSYSQGPYEQYF. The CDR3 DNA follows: TGTGCCAGCAGTTACTCGCAGGGCCCCTACGAGCAGTACTTC.

The CDR3 region has the DNA TGTGCCAGCACCACGGAGAGAAATAATTCACCCCTCCACTTT. Translating gives CASTTERNNSPLHF. The chain uses TRBV6-6 and TRBJ1-6; D gene unclear. CDR3 size: 14 residues. CDR1 MNHNY and CDR2 SVGAGI come from the germline V gene (reference sequence). V was clipped by 7 bases and J by 5 bases, with 12 bases between them.

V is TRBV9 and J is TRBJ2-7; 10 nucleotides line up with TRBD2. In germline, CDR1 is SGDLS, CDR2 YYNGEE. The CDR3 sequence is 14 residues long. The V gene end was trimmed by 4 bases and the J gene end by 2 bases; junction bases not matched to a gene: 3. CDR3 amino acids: CASSLSGRAYEQYF. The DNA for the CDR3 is TGTGCCAGCAGCCTCAGCGGGAGGGCCTACGAGCAGTACTTC.

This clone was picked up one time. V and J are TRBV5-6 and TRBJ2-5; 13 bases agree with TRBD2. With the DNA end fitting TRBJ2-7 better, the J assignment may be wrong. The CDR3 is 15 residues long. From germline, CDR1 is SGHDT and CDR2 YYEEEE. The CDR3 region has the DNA TGTGCCAGCAGCACCGGACTAGCGGGAGCTAACGAGCAGTACTTC. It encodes CASSTGLAGANEQYF.

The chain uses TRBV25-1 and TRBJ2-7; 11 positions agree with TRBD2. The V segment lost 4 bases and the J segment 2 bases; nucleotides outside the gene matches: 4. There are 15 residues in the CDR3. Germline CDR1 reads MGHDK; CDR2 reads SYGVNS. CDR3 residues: CASSGTSGGPYEQYF. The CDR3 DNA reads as TGTGCCAGCAGTGGCACTAGCGGGGGACCCTACGAGCAGTACTTC.

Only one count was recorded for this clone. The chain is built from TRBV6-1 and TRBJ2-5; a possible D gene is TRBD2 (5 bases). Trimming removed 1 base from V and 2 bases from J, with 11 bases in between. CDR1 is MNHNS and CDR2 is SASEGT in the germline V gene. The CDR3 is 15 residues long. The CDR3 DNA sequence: TGTGCCAGCAGTGAAGTAGCCCAGCGGCAAGAGACCCAGTACTTC. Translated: CASSEVAQRQETQYF.

The CDR3 DNA reads as TGTGCCAGCAGTATCCGGACAGGACCAACCTATGGCTACACCTTC. It is translated as CASSIRTGPTYGYTF. The chain links TRBV27 to TRBJ1-2; TRBD1 matches at 7 bases. The CDR3 totals 15 residues. CDR1 and CDR2 (germline): MNHEY, SMNVEV (reference sequence). V lost 5 bases and J lost 4; bases outside the gene matches: 10.

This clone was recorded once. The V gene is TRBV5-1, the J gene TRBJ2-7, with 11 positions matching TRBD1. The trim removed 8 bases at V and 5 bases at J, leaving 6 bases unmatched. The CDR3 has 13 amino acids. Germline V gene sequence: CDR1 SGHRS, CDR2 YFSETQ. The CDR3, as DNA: TGCGCCAGTGGACAGGGGGCGTATGACGAGCAGTACTTC. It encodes CASGQGAYDEQYF. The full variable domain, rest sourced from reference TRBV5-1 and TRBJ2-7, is KAGVTQTPRYLIKTRGQQVTLSCSPISGHRSVSWYQQTPGQGLQFLFEYFSETQRNKGNFPGRFSGRQFSNSRSEMNVSTLELGDSALYLCASGQGAYDEQYFGPGTRLTVT.

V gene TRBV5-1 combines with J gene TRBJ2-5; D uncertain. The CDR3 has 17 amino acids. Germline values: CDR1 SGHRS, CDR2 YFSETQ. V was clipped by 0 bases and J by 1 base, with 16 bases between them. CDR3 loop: CASSLAPPAAPQETQYF. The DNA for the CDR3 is TGCGCCAGCAGCTTGGCCCCCCCTGCTGCGCCCCAAGAGACCCAGTACTTC. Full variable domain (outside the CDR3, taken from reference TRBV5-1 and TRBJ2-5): KAGVTQTPRYLIKTRGQQVTLSCSPISGHRSVSWYQQTPGQGLQFLFEYFSETQRNKGNFPGRFSGRQFSNSRSEMNVSTLELGDSALYLCASSLAPPAAPQETQYFGPGTRLLVL.

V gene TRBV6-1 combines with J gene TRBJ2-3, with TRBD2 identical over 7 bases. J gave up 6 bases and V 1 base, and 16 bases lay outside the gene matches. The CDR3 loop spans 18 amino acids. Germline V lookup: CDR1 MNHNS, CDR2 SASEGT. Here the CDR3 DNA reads TGTGCCAGCAGTGAAGGCCGTTCGCTAGCGGCTCGGCGGGATACGCAGTATTTT. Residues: CASSEGRSLAARRDTQYF.

CDR3 nucleotide sequence: TGTGCCAGCAGTGAAGGGGACGGGGGGGAGACCCAGTACTTC. It yields the protein CASSEGDGGETQYF. The chain couples TRBV2 to TRBJ2-5; TRBD2 agrees at 7 bases. This CDR3 region has 14 residues. J gave up 5 bases and V 1 base, and 4 bases lay outside the gene matches. CDR1 is SNHLY, CDR2 FYNNEI, per germline.

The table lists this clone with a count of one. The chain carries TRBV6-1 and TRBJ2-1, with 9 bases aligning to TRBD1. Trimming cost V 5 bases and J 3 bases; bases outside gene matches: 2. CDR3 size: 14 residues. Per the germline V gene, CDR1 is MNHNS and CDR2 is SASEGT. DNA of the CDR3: TGTGCCAGCAGTTTGACAGGGGGCTACAATGAGCAGTTCTTC. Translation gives CASSLTGGYNEQFF.

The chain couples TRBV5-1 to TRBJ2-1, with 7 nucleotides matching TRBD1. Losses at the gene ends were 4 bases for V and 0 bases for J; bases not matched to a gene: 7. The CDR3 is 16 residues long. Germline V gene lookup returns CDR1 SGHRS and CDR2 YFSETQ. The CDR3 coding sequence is TGCGCCAGCAGCCAAAGGCCAGGGGGCTCCTACAATGAGCAGTTCTTC. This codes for CASSQRPGGSYNEQFF.

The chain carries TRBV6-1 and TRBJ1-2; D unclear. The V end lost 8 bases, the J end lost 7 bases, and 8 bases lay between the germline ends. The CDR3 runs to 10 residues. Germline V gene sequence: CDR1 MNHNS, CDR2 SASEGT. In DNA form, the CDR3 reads TGTGCCAGCGCGGGAGGTGGCTACACCTTC. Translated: CASAGGGYTF.

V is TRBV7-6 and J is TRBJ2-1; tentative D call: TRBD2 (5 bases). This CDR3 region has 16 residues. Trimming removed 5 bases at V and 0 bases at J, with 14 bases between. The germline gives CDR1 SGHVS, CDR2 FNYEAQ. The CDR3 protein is CASSGISGLSYNEQFF. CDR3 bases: TGTGCCAGCAGCGGGATAAGCGGACTCTCCTACAATGAGCAGTTCTTC.

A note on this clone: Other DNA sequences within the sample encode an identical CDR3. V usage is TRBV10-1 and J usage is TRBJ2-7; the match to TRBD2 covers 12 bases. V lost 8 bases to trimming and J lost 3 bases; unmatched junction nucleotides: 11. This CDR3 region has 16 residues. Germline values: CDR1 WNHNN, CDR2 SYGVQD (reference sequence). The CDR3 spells CASPGGTSGRLYEQYF. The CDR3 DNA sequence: TGCGCCAGCCCCGGAGGTACTAGCGGGAGGCTCTACGAGCAGTACTTC.

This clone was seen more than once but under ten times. CDR3 in DNA: TGTGCCAGCAGCCGCCCCCCGGGACAGGATGGAAACACCATATATTTT. This gives the protein CASSRPPGQDGNTIYF. The chain has TRBV7-9 and TRBJ1-3, with 8 bases matching TRBD1. This CDR3 comprises 16 residues. Germline CDR1 is SEHNR and CDR2 is FQNEAQ (reference sequence). V shed 5 bases, J shed 3 bases, and the junction held 9 bases outside the gene matches.

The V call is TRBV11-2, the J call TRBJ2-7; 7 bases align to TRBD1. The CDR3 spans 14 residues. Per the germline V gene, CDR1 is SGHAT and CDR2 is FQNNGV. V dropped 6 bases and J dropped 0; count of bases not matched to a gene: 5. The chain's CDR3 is CASSPGQFSYEQYF. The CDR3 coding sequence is TGTGCCAGCAGTCCGGGACAGTTCTCCTACGAGCAGTACTTC.

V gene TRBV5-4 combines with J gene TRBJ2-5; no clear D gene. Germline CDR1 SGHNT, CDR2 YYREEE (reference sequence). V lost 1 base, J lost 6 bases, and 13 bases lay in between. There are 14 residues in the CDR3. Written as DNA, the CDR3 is TGTGCCAGCAGCTTGTGGGCCTCCGAAAAGACCCAGTACTTC. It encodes CASSLWASEKTQYF.

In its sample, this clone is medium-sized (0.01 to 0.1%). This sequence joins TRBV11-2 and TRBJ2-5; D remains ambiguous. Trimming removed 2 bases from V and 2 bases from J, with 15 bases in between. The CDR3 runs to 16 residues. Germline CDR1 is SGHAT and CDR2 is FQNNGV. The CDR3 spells CASSLSVREFQETQYF. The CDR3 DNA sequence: TGTGCCAGCAGCTTATCGGTCCGCGAGTTTCAAGAGACCCAGTACTTC.

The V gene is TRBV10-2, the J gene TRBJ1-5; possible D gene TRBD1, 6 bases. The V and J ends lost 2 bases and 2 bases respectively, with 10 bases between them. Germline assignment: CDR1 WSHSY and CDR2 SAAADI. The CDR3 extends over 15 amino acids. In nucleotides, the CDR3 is TGCGCCAGCAGTGAGGGGGGCGGACGCAATCAGCCCCAGCATTTT. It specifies CASSEGGGRNQPQHF.

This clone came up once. The CDR3 bases are TGTGCCAGCAGCTTAGCGACAGGGGGGACGATCGGCGATACGCAGTATTTT. Protein product: CASSLATGGTIGDTQYF. V is TRBV7-9 and J is TRBJ2-3; the match to TRBD1 covers 9 bases. J was trimmed by 6 bases and V by 0 bases; bases with no gene match: 10. This CDR3 region has 17 residues. The germline V gene encodes CDR1 SEHNR and CDR2 FQNEAQ (reference sequence).

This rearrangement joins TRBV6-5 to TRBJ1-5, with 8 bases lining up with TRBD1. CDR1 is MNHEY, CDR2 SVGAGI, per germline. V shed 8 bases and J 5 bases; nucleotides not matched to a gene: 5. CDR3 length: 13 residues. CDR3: CASRTGRDQPQHF. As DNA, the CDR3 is TGTGCCAGCCGGACAGGGCGGGATCAGCCCCAGCATTTT.

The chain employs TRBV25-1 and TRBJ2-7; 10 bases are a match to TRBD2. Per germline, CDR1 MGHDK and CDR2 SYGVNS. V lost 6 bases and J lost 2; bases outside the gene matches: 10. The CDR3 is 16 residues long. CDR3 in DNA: TGTGCCAGCAGAGAACTGGGGACTAGCGATACCTACGAGCAGTACTTC. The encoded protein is CASRELGTSDTYEQYF.

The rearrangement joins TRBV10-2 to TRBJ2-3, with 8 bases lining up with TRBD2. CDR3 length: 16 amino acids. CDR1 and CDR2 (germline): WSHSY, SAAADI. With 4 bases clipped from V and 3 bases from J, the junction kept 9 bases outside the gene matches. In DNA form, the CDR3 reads TGCGCCAGCAGTGCTCGGGGGGCGGGGGGAACAGATACGCAGTATTTT. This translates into CASSARGAGGTDTQYF.

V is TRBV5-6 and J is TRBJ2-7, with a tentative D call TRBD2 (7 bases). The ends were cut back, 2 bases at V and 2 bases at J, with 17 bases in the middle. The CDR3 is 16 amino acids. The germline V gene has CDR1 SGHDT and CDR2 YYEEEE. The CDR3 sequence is CASSFRGAMRTYEQYF. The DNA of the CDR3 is TGTGCCAGCAGCTTTCGGGGGGCAATGAGGACCTACGAGCAGTACTTC.

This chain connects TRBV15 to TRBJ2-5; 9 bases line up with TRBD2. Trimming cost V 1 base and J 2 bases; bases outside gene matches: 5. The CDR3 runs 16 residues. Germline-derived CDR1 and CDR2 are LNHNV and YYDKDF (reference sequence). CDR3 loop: CATSRALTSGQETQYF. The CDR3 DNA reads TGTGCCACCAGCAGAGCCCTGACTAGCGGACAAGAGACCCAGTACTTC.

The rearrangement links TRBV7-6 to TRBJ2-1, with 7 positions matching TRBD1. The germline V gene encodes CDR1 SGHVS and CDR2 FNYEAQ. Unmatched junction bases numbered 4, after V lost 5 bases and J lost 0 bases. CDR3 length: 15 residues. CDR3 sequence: CASSPAGGSYNEQFF. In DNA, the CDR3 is TGTGCCAGCAGCCCAGCAGGGGGCTCCTACAATGAGCAGTTCTTC. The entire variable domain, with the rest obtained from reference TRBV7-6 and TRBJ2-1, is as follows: GAGVSQSPRYKVTKRGQDVALRCDPISGHVSLYWYRQALGQGPEFLTYFNYEAQQDKSGLPNDRFSAERPEGSISTLTIQRTEQRDSAMYRCASSPAGGSYNEQFFGPGTRLTVL.

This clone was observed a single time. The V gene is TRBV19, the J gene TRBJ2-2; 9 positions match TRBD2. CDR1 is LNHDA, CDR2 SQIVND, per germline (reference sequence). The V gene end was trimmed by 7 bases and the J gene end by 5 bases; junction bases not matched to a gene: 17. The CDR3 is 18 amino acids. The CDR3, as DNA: TGTGCCAGTACCCCACGGCCCCCAGCGGGAGGCAATACCGGGGAGCTGTTTTTT. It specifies CASTPRPPAGGNTGELFF.